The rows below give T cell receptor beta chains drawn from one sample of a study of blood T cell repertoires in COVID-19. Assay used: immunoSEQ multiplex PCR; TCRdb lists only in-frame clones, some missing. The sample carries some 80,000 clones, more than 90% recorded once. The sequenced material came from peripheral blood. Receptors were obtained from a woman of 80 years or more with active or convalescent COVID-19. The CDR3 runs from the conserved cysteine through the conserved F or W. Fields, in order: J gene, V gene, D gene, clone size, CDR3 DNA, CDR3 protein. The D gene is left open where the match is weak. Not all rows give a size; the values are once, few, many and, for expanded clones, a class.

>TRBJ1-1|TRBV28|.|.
TGTGCCAGCCAGACTTACCGGCTACCTACCTTGAACACTGAAGCTTTCTTT
CASQTYRLPTLNTEAFF
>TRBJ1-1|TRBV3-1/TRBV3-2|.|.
TGTGCCAGCGGGGCCATGAACACTGAAGCTTTCTTT
CASGAMNTEAFF
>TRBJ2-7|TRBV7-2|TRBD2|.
TGTGCCAGCAGCTTTATTAGCGGGGGGGCCAGCGCCTACGAGCAGTACTTC
CASSFISGGASAYEQYF
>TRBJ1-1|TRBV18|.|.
TGTGCCAGCTCACCATTGCAGGGAGGAACAACTGAAGCTTTCTTT
CASSPLQGGTTEAFF
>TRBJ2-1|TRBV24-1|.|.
TGTGCCACCAGTGATCCCCGGTCCCGACTGCTTGAGCAGTTCTTC
CATSDPRSRLLEQFF
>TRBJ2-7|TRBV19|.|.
TGTGCCAGTAGTATAGCGGGTCCGGGCTCCTACGAGCAGTACTTC
CASSIAGPGSYEQYF
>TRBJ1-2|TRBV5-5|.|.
TGTGCCAGCAGCTTGAGGGGGGGCTATGGCTACACCTTC
CASSLRGGYGYTF
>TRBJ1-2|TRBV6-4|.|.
TGTGCCAGCAGTGACTCGGGCGGGGGTGGCTACACCTTC
CASSDSGGGGYTF
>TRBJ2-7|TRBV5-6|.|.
TGTGCCAGCAGCTGGGGGCCCTACGAGCAGTACTTC
CASSWGPYEQYF
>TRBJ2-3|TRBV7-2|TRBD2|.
TGTGCCAGCAGCGAAAGACGGCAAAATGAGTGGGTTCGGGGGGTAACGCAGTATTTT
CASSERRQNEWVRGVTQYF
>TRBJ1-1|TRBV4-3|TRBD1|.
TGCGCCAGCAGCCCGGGACAGCTGAACACTGAAGCTTTCTTT
CASSPGQLNTEAFF
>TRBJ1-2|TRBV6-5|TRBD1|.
TGTGCCAGCAGCAACGACAGGGCGGGCTATGGCTACACCTTC
CASSNDRAGYGYTF
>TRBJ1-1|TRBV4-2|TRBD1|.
TGTGCCAGCAGCCAGATAAAGACAGGGATGGGCACTGAAGCTTTCTTT
CASSQIKTGMGTEAFF
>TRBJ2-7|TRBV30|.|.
TGTGCCTGGAGTGTTCTGGGGAGCAAGCAGTACTTC
CAWSVLGSKQYF
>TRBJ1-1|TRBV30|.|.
TGTGCCTGGAGTGTACGGGCGGGGGTCGGCACTGAAGCTTTCTTT
CAWSVRAGVGTEAFF
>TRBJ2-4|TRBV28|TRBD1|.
TGTGCCAGCGGGGGGACAGGGCGGCCCAAAAACATTCAGTACTTC
CASGGTGRPKNIQYF
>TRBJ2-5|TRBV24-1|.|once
TGTGCCCCCCGGACAGAAAAACAAGAGACCCAGTACTTC
CAPRTEKQETQYF
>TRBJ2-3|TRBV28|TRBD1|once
TGTGCCAGCAGTTCTGCCTCACAGGGGCGGGATACGCAGTATTTT
CASSSASQGRDTQYF
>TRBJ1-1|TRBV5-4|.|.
TGTGCCAGCAGCTGGGGGGGGAGCTTGAACACTGAAGCTTTCTTT
CASSWGGSLNTEAFF
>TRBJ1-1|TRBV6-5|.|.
TGTGCCAGCAGTTACTCGGCCATGAACACTGAAGCTTTCTTT
CASSYSAMNTEAFF
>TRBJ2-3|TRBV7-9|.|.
TGTGCCAGCAGCTTAAGCGAGACAGATACGCAGTATTTT
CASSLSETDTQYF
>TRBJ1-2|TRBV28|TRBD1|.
TGTGCCAGCAGTTTTAGGACAGGGATTAGTTCGAGTGGCTACACCTTC
CASSFRTGISSSGYTF
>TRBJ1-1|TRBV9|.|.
TGTGCCAGCAGCGTAGGGAGTGGTGAGACTTTCTTT
CASSVGSGETFF
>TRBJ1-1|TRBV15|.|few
TGTGCCACCAGCAGATCTCTACAGGGATACACTGAAGCTTTCTTT
CATSRSLQGYTEAFF
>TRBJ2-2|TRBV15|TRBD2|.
TGTGCCACCAGCAGAGTTGGACTAGGAACCGGGGAGCTGTTTTTT
CATSRVGLGTGELFF
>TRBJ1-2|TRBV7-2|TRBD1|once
TGTGCCAGCAGCTCGGGGACAGGGGGCGCCGTCGGCTACACCTTC
CASSSGTGGAVGYTF
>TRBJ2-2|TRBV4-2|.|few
TGTGCCAGCAGCCCCATTGGGGGGGCTCCTACCGGGGAGCTGTTTTTT
CASSPIGGAPTGELFF
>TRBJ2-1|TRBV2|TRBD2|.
TGTGCCAGCAGTGATAGACTAGCGGGGGGCAATGAGCAGTTCTTC
CASSDRLAGGNEQFF
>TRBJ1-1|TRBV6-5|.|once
TGTGCCAGCAGTTATTTCAATACTATGAACACTGAAGCTTTCTTT
CASSYFNTMNTEAFF
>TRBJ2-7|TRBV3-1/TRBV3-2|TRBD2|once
TGTGCCAGCAGCCAAGGCGGGGGATCTTACGAGCAGTACTTC
CASSQGGGSYEQYF
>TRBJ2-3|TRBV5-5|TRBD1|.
TGTGCCAGCAGCTCCACGACAGGGTCCCTAGTAAATACGCAGTATTTT
CASSSTTGSLVNTQYF
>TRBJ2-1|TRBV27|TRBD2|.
TGTGCCAGCAGTCTCCCCGGGACTAGCATCCATGAGCAGTTCTTC
CASSLPGTSIHEQFF
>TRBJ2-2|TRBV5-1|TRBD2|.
TGCGCCAGCAGCTTGGAGACTAGCGCTCCCGGGGAGCTGTTTTTT
CASSLETSAPGELFF
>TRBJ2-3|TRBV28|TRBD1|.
TGTGCCAGCAGTCCGACAGGGGTATCGTTCGCGGATACGCAGTATTTT
CASSPTGVSFADTQYF
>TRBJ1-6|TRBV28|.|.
TGTGCCAGCAGCCCCCGCCAAGGAGTCGGTAATTCACCCCTCCACTTT
CASSPRQGVGNSPLHF
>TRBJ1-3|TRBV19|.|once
TGTGCCAGTAACAGAGCCGCTGGAAACACCATATATTTT
CASNRAAGNTIYF
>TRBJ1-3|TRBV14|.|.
TGTGCCAGCAGCCACGCGAAGTACACCATATATTTT
CASSHAKYTIYF
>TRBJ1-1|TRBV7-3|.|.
TGTGCCAGCAGCTTAACCGAGGTAACTGAAGCTTTCTTT
CASSLTEVTEAFF
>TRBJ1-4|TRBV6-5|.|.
TGTGCCAGCAAGGGAGTCAATGAAAAACTGTTTTTT
CASKGVNEKLFF
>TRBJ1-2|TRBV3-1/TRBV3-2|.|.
TGTGCCAGCAGCCTGGAAGCGGCCTATGGCTACACCTTC
CASSLEAAYGYTF
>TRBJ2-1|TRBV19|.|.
TGTGCCAGTAGTATCAGTCACAATGAGCAGTTCTTC
CASSISHNEQFF
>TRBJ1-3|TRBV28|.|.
TGTGCCAGCAGTTTTTCGGGGGCTGGAAACACCATATATTTT
CASSFSGAGNTIYF
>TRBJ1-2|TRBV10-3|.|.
TGTGCCATCAGTGAGTTCGGGATCCTCCCCTATGGCTACACCTTC
CAISEFGILPYGYTF
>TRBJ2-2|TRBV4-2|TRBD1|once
TGTGCCAGCAGCCCGCGTAAGGGACAGGACACCGGGGAGCTGTTTTTT
CASSPRKGQDTGELFF
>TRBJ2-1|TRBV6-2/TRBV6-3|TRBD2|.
TGTGCCAGCAGTTATTTCGGGAGGGGGACTAGGAGTGACAATGAGCAGTTCTTC
CASSYFGRGTRSDNEQFF
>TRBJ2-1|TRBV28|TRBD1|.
TGTGCCAGCAGTCCCTCCGGGTACGGACAGGGGTACAATGAGCAGTTCTTC
CASSPSGYGQGYNEQFF
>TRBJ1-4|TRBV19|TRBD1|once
TGTGCCAGTAGAGAGGGACAGAGAATTGAAAAACTGTTTTTT
CASREGQRIEKLFF
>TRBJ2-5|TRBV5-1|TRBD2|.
TGCGCCAGCAGCTTTCTAGCGGGGGGTTCAGAGACCCAGTACTTC
CASSFLAGGSETQYF
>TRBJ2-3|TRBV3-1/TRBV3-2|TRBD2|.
TGTGCCAGCAGCCAAGCGGGGGGGCTACTAGATACGCAGTATTTT
CASSQAGGLLDTQYF
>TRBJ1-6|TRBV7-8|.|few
TGTGCCAGCAGCTTAAACGGGGATAATTCACCCCTCCACTTT
CASSLNGDNSPLHF
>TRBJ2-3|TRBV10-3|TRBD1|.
TGTGCCATCAGTGAGACAGGGGGCGCGGGCACAGATACGCAGTATTTT
CAISETGGAGTDTQYF
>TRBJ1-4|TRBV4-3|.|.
TGCGCCAGCAGCCAGGACTTAGGGGGTACAACTAATGAAAAACTGTTTTTT
CASSQDLGGTTNEKLFF
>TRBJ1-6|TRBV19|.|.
TGTGCCAGTAGTATAGAATCAAGACTTAATTCACCCCTCCACTTT
CASSIESRLNSPLHF
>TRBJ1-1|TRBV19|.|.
TGTGCCAGTAGTATCCCCGGGAACACTGAAGCTTTCTTT
CASSIPGNTEAFF